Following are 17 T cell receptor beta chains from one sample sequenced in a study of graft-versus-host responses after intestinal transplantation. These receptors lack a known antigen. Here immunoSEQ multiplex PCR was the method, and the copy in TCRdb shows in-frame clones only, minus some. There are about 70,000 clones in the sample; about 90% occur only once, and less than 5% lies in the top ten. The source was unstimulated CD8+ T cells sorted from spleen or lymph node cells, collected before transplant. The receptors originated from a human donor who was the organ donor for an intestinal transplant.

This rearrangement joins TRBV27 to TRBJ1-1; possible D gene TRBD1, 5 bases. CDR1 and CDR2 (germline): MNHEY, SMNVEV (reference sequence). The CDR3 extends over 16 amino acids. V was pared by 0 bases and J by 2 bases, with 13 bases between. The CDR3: CASSLSGRRGNTEAFF. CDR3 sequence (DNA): TGTGCCAGCAGTTTATCGGGACGGAGGGGTAACACTGAAGCTTTCTTT.

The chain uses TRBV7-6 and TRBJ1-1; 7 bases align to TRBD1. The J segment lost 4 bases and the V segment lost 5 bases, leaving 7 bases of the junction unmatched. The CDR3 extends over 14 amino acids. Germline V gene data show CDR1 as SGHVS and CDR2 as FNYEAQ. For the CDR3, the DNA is TGTGCCAGCAGCCCGCGACAGGGCGCCACTGAAGCTTTCTTT. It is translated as CASSPRQGATEAFF.

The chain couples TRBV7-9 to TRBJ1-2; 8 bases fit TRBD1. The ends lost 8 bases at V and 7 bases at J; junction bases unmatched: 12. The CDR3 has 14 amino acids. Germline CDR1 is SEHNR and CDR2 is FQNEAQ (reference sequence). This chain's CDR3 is CASRHPTGEGGYTF. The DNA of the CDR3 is TGTGCCAGCCGGCACCCGACAGGGGAGGGTGGCTACACCTTC.

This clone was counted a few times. The CDR3 DNA sequence: TGTGCCAGCAGCCCCGACAACAATGAGCAGTTCTTC. This translates into CASSPDNNEQFF. The chain combines TRBV7-9 with TRBJ2-1; D gene uncertain. CDR1 is SEHNR, CDR2 FQNEAQ, per germline (reference sequence). This CDR3 comprises 12 residues. Trimming shortened V by 5 bases and J by 5 bases, and 7 bases separated the two germline ends.

The CDR3 is CASSVGGRGVDSGANVLTF. The DNA for the CDR3 is TGTGCCAGCAGCGTAGGTGGTCGGGGGGTGGACTCTGGGGCCAACGTCCTGACTTTC. V gene TRBV9 combines with J gene TRBJ2-6; 7 bases are a match to TRBD2. The CDR3 contains 19 residues. J gave up 0 bases and V 0 bases, and 9 bases lay outside the gene matches. Germline V CDR1 and CDR2: SGDLS, YYNGEE.

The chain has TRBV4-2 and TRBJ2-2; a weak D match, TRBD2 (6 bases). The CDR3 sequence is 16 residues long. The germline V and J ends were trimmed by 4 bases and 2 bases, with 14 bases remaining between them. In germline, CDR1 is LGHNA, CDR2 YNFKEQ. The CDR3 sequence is CASSLRTSPNTGELFF. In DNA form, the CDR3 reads TGTGCCAGCAGCCTCCGAACTAGCCCTAACACCGGGGAGCTGTTTTTT.

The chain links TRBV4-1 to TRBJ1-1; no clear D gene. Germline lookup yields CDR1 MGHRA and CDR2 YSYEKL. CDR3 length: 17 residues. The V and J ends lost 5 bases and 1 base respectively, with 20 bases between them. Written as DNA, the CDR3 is TGCGCCAGCAGCAAAATCAGCGGTCCGGGCGGGAACACTGAAGCTTTCTTT. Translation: CASSKISGPGGNTEAFF.

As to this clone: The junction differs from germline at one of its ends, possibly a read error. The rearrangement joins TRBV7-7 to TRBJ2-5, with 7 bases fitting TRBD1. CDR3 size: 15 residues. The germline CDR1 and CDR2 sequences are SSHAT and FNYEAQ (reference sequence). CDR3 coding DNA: TGTGCTAGCAGCTTAGACAGGGAGCCCCAAGAGACCCAGTACTTC. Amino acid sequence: CASSLDREPQETQYF.

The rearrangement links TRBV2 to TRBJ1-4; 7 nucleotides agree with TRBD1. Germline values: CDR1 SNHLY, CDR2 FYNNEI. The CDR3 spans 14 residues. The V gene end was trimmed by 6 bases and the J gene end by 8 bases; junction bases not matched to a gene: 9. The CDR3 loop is CASRGQKNVEKLFF. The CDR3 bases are TGTGCCAGCAGGGGACAGAAGAATGTCGAAAAACTGTTTTTT.

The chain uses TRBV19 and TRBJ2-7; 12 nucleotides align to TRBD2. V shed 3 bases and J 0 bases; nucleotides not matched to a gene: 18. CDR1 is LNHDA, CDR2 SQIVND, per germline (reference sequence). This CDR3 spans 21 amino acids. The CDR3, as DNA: TGTGCCAGTAGTATTCTAGGCGCGGGTCTAGCGGGGGGGAAGAGCTCCTACGAGCAGTACGTC. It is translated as CASSILGAGLAGGKSSYEQYV.

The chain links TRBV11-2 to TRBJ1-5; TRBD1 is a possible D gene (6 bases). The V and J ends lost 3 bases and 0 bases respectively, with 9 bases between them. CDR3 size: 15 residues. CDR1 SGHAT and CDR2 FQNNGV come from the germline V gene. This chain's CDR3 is CASSFGTLSNQPQHF. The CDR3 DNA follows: TGTGCCAGCAGCTTCGGGACACTTAGCAATCAGCCCCAGCATTTT.

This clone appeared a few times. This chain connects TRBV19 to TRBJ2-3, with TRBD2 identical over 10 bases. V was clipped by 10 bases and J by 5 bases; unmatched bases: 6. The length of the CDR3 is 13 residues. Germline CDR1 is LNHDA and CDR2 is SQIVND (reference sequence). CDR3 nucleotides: TGTGCCACCTCTAGCGGGGGCCTAGATACGCAGTATTTT. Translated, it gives CATSSGGLDTQYF. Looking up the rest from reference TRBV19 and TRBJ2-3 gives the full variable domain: DGGITQSPKYLFRKEGQNVTLSCEQNLNHDAMYWYRQDPGQGLRLIYYSQIVNDFQKGDIAEGYSVSREKKESFPLTVTSAQKNPTAFYLCATSSGGLDTQYFGPGTRLTVL.

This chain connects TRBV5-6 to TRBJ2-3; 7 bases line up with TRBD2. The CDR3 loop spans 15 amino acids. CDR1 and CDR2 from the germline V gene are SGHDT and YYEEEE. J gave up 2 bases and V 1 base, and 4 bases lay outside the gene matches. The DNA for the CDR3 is TGTGCCAGCAGCTTGTGGGGGGGGGTCACAGATACGCAGTATTTT. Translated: CASSLWGGVTDTQYF.

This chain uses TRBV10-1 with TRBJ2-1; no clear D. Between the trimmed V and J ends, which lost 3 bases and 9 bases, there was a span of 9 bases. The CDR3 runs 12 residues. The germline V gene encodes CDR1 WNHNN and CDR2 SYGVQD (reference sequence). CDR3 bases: TGCGCCAGCAGTGACTGGAGATTTGAGCAGTTCTTC. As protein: CASSDWRFEQFF.

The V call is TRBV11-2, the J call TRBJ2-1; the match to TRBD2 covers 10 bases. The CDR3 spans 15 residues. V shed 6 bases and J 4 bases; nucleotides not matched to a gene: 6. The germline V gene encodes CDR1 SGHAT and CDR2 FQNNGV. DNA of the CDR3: TGTGCCAGCAGAGCAGCGGGGGGGTCATACAATGAGCAGTTCTTC. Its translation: CASRAAGGSYNEQFF.

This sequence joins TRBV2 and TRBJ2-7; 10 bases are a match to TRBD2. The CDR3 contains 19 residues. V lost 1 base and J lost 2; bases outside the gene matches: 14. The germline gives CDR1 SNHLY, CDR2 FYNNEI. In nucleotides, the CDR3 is TGTGCCAGCAGTGAAGACCCGGGGCTAGCGGGGGTTTTCGCCTACGAGCAGTACGTC. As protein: CASSEDPGLAGVFAYEQYV.

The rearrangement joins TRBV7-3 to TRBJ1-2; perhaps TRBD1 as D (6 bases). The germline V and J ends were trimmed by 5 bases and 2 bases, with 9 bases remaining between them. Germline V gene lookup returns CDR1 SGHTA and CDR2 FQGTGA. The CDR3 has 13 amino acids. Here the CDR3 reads CASSETGNYGYTF. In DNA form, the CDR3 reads TGTGCCAGCAGCGAAACAGGGAACTATGGCTACACCTTC. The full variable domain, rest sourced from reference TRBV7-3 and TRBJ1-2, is GAGVSQTPSNKVTEKGKYVELRCDPISGHTALYWYRQSLGQGPEFLIYFQGTGAADDSGLPNDRFFAVRPEGSVSTLKIQRTERGDSAVYLCASSETGNYGYTFGSGTRLTVV.